Following are 18 T cell receptor beta chains from one sample sequenced in a study of blood T cell repertoires in COVID-19. Assay used: immunoSEQ multiplex PCR; TCRdb lists only in-frame clones, some missing. The sample contains around 620,000 clones, 90% of which appear only once. Sequencing was done on a sample of peripheral blood. The source of these receptors is a woman aged 18-29 years with acute or convalescent COVID-19.

This chain links TRBV4-3 with TRBJ1-2; D gene uncertain. V was shortened by 0 bases and J by 3 bases, with 17 bases between the two germline ends. Per the germline V gene, CDR1 is LGHNA and CDR2 is YSLEER. The CDR3 has 17 residues. The chain's CDR3 is CASSQESGWQTYYGYTF. The DNA for the CDR3 is TGCGCCAGCAGCCAAGAATCGGGGTGGCAGACTTACTATGGCTACACCTTC.

The chain joins TRBV7-2 to TRBJ2-1, with TRBD1 matching 11 bases. Germline V gene lookup returns CDR1 SGHTA and CDR2 FQGNSA. V lost 4 bases and J lost 7; bases outside the gene matches: 6. CDR3 length: 15 residues. The CDR3 spells CASSWGQGDGNEQFF. CDR3 nucleotide sequence: TGTGCCAGCAGCTGGGGACAGGGGGATGGGAATGAGCAGTTCTTC.

V and J are TRBV11-3 and TRBJ2-7, with 8 positions matching TRBD1. From germline, CDR1 is SGHNT and CDR2 YENEEA. The CDR3 runs to 14 residues. V lost 8 bases, J lost 4 bases, and 10 bases stayed unmatched. CDR3 sequence reads: CASGIQGAGYEQYF. CDR3 coding DNA: TGTGCCAGCGGGATCCAGGGGGCAGGGTACGAGCAGTACTTC.

This sequence joins TRBV4-3 and TRBJ2-3; TRBD2 might be the D (6 bases). Germline V gives CDR1 LGHNA, CDR2 YSLEER. Trimming removed 4 bases from V and 2 bases from J, with 10 bases in between. This CDR3 region has 14 residues. The CDR3 sequence is CASSPRGITDTQYF. In DNA form, the CDR3 reads TGCGCCAGCAGCCCTCGGGGGATCACAGATACGCAGTATTTT.

This clone appeared a few times. The chain combines TRBV9 with TRBJ1-4; 7 bases are a match to TRBD1. V dropped 4 bases and J dropped 10; count of bases not matched to a gene: 7. The CDR3 extends over 13 amino acids. Germline-derived CDR1 and CDR2 are SGDLS and YYNGEE. Here the CDR3 reads CASSIGQAGKLFF. CDR3 sequence (DNA): TGTGCCAGCAGCATAGGACAGGCGGGAAAACTGTTTTTT.

For the CDR3, the DNA is TGTGCCAGCAGCCCCCGGGGAGGGACAGGAGATTTGTGGGCTTTCTTT. It is translated as CASSPRGGTGDLWAFF. J is TRBJ1-1 and V is TRBV3-1 (or the pseudogene TRBV3-2); 8 nucleotides line up with TRBD1. CDR1 is LGHDT, CDR2 YNNKEL, per germline (reference sequence). This CDR3 has 16 residues. Trimming removed 4 bases from V and 11 bases from J; junction bases left unmatched: 18.

The rearrangement uses TRBV7-2 and TRBJ1-2, with 9 bases fitting TRBD1. CDR3 length: 15 amino acids. Germline CDR1 reads SGHTA; CDR2 reads FQGNSA. V dropped 3 bases and J dropped 5; count of bases not matched to a gene: 7. In DNA, the CDR3 is TGTGCCAGCAGCTTCGACAGGGGGAAGGGGTATGGCTACACCTTC. It specifies CASSFDRGKGYGYTF. Drawing the rest from reference TRBV7-2 and TRBJ1-2, the complete variable domain is GAGVSQSPSNKVTEKGKDVELRCDPISGHTALYWYRQSLGQGLEFLIYFQGNSAPDKSGLPSDRFSAERTGGSVSTLTIQRTQQEDSAVYLCASSFDRGKGYGYTFGSGTRLTVV.

The genes are TRBV9 and TRBJ1-4; perhaps TRBD1 as D (6 bases). There are 14 residues in the CDR3. Per germline, CDR1 SGDLS and CDR2 YYNGEE. V lost 3 bases and J lost 5, with 11 bases in between. CDR3 loop: CASSDRDNNEKLFF. DNA of the CDR3: TGTGCCAGCAGCGACCGGGACAACAATGAAAAACTGTTTTTT.

The chain has TRBV6-2 or TRBV6-3 and TRBJ1-1; D unclear. Per germline, CDR1 MNHEY and CDR2 SVGEGT. CDR3 length: 13 residues. V lost 4 bases and J 7 bases, leaving 13 bases between the germline ends. This CDR3 is CASSWQGGGEAFF. For the CDR3, the DNA is TGTGCCAGCAGTTGGCAAGGCGGCGGTGAAGCTTTCTTT.

The CDR3 here is CASSLPSGRGGGYTF. DNA for the CDR3: TGTGCCAGCAGTTTACCCAGCGGCAGGGGCGGGGGCTACACCTTC. This chain connects TRBV28 to TRBJ1-2, with D perhaps TRBD1 (6 bases). From germline, CDR1 is MDHEN and CDR2 SYDVKM. This CDR3 contains 15 residues. Trimming cost V 2 bases and J 8 bases, with 18 bases left between them.

V is TRBV5-1 and J is TRBJ2-5; possible D gene TRBD1, 6 bases. Germline CDR1 and CDR2: SGHRS and YFSETQ. Trimming took 4 bases from V and 4 from J, leaving 14 bases between them. CDR3 size: 14 residues. In nucleotides, the CDR3 is TGCGCCAGCAGCCCCAGGGGATCAGTAGAGACCCAGTACTTC. As protein: CASSPRGSVETQYF.

V and J are TRBV10-3 and TRBJ2-3; the match to TRBD1 covers 7 bases. The CDR3 has 14 amino acids. In germline, CDR1 is ENHRY, CDR2 SYGVKD. Unmatched junction bases numbered 5, after V lost 4 bases and J lost 4 bases. In nucleotides, the CDR3 is TGTGCCATCAGTGGCGACAGGGCCCCAGATACGCAGTATTTT. Translation gives CAISGDRAPDTQYF.

The J gene is TRBJ1-2, the V gene TRBV7-2, with 12 bases lining up with TRBD1. Germline lookup yields CDR1 SGHTA and CDR2 FQGNSA. V shed 5 bases, J shed 7 bases, and the junction held 11 bases outside the gene matches. There are 16 residues in the CDR3. Here the CDR3 DNA reads TGTGCCAGCAGCCTACAACCGGGACAGGGGGCGGGTGGCTACACCTTC. Translating gives CASSLQPGQGAGGYTF. The full variable domain, in which reference TRBV7-2 and TRBJ1-2 provide the parts outside the CDR3, is GAGVSQSPSNKVTEKGKDVELRCDPISGHTALYWYRQSLGQGLEFLIYFQGNSAPDKSGLPSDRFSAERTGGSVSTLTIQRTQQEDSAVYLCASSLQPGQGAGGYTFGSGTRLTVV.

V is TRBV7-2 and J is TRBJ2-3; TRBD1 matches 7 bases. Trimming cost V 9 bases and J 2 bases; bases outside gene matches: 5. The CDR3 is made up of 13 amino acids. Per the germline V gene, CDR1 is SGHTA and CDR2 is FQGNSA. The CDR3 is CASLDRITDTQYF. The CDR3 DNA is TGTGCCAGTCTGGACAGGATCACAGATACGCAGTATTTT.

The rearrangement joins TRBV24-1 to TRBJ1-2; 8 bases align to TRBD1. Losses at the gene ends were 2 bases for V and 8 bases for J; bases not matched to a gene: 3. Germline values: CDR1 KGHDR, CDR2 SFDVKD. The CDR3 has 13 amino acids. CDR3 coding DNA: TGTGCCACCAGTGATTCGGACAGGGCGGGCTACACCTTC. Translation gives CATSDSDRAGYTF.

DNA for the CDR3: TGCGCCAGCAGCCCCCTGGGGGGGCAAGCTTTCTTT. Translating it yields CASSPLGGQAFF. The chain combines TRBV4-1 with TRBJ1-1, with D possibly TRBD1 on 6 matching bases. The CDR3 runs 12 residues. Between the trimmed V and J ends, which lost 4 bases and 9 bases, there was a span of 12 bases. CDR1 and CDR2 (germline): MGHRA, YSYEKL.

The chain has TRBV2 and TRBJ1-5; 7 bases are a match to TRBD1. V was pared by 8 bases and J by 4 bases, with 5 bases of the junction left unmatched. This CDR3 has 13 amino acids. CDR1 SNHLY and CDR2 FYNNEI come from the germline V gene. CDR3 in DNA: TGTGCCAGCGCCGGGACAGATAATCAGCCCCAGCATTTT. This translates into CASAGTDNQPQHF. Using reference TRBV2 and TRBJ1-5 for the parts outside the CDR3, the full variable domain is EPEVTQTPSHQVTQMGQEVILRCVPISNHLYFYWYRQILGQKVEFLVSFYNNEISEKSEIFDDQFSVERPDGSNFTLKIRSTKLEDSAMYFCASAGTDNQPQHFGDGTRLSIL.

The V and J genes are TRBV6-2 or TRBV6-3 and TRBJ2-2; maybe TRBD1 (5 bases). The CDR3 runs 14 residues. The V gene lost 7 bases and the J gene lost 5 bases, with 14 bases spanning the gap. Germline CDR1 reads MNHEY; CDR2 reads SVGEGT. CDR3 region: CASTPDTATGELFF. In nucleotides, the CDR3 is TGTGCCAGCACCCCGGACACCGCTACCGGGGAGCTGTTTTTT.